This entry describes one TCR beta chain. The antigen it recognizes is unknown. Base qualities were left out, and no much larger clone turns up one base away. This entry is derived from a study of beta chain features in type 1 diabetes (dated by TCRdb to between 2018 and 2020). Regarding the complete study: Mean age, gender distribution, total cell number and subset yield were not different between patients and healthy donors. A total of about 100 million sorted cells were examined across all samples, and RNA yield correlated strongly with the number of cells per subset. In the study, TCRB repertoires of sorted circulating CD4+ T cell subsets from recently diagnosed type 1 diabetes patients were compared with those of matched healthy donors. Whereas all 30 or so donors provided naive and central memory subsets, regulatory and stem cell-like memory subsets were isolated from just 8 patients and roughly eight healthy donors. Results and caveats for the whole study, not just this receptor: Shorter templates might have been favored by PCR, but patient and control samples were amplified and corrected together, so both groups would have been affected equally by any skew. Patients with type 1 diabetes made fewer insertions and deleted more nucleotides at VDJ recombination sites, implying thymic rearrangement abnormalities. Because cDNA was sequenced instead of genomic DNA, highly expressing activated cells could be over-represented, though the groups showed no difference in activation or CD3 levels. A moderate but significant shortening of TCRB CDR3 length was observed in type 1 diabetes patients in all four CD4+ subsets. Because small numbers of individuals were included in the HLA sub-analyses, any influence of HLA type on TCRB rearrangement was left unresolved. Naive, central memory and regulatory TCRB repertoires appeared to be more alike among patients than among healthy donors.

Inclusive of the bounding cysteine and phenylalanine, the CDR3 is 13 residues long. The only DNA kept is the CDR3, 39 bases in frame from the first base. CDR1 and CDR2 were assigned from the germline V gene as MDHEN and SYDVKM. V is pared back by 4 bases and J by 7 bases, with 11 bases lying between the germline termini. From each donor, a single peripheral blood sample of about 100 mL on average was drawn into heparinised tubes. Naive, central memory, regulatory and stem cell-like memory CD4+ T cells were sorted on a BD FACSAria II using a panel including CD45RO, CCR7, CD25, CD127, CD95 and CD27. Purity was above 95% for every sorted population. PBMCs were isolated immediately by Lymphoprep density gradient centrifugation and stained directly without culture. So that batch effects would be minimized, each experiment stained and sorted samples in pairs, pairing one healthy donor with one patient.

The High Capacity cDNA Reverse Transcription Kit was used to reverse transcribe all of the isolated RNA, meaning that expressed TCRB transcripts were what got sequenced. Deep immunoSEQ sequencing was performed on naive, central memory and regulatory T cell samples, with an average of about 4 million total reads per sample. After sorted cells were lysed in RLT buffer, RNA was extracted with DNase-treated RNeasy Micro or Mini kits, with the choice depending on cell number. To prevent cross-contamination, every cell subset was processed on its own, while patient and healthy donor samples were processed together. The immunoSEQ multiplex PCR was used to amplify TCRB sequences from cDNA, generating 87-bp fragments that spanned the CDR3 region. The amplicons were sequenced using the Illumina HiSeq platform. For the original study's pipeline: Synthetic template baselines were used to correct PCR bias computationally, reads within Hamming distance 2 were collapsed together, and singletons that could not be merged were discarded. Reads were aligned against IMGT so that V, D and J genes, CDR3 length and insertions or deletions at six rearrangement sites could be assigned. Within each subset, clonotype counts were normalized to sorted cell number, after which true diversity and Gini coefficients were computed with the tcR R package. The overlap coefficient, calculated on TCRB nucleotide sequences, was used to measure repertoire sharing. Out-of-frame TCRB sequences from naive cells were analyzed to stand in for the pre-selection repertoire. Not all clones reach the TCRdb copy of this immuneACCESS table, which keeps in-frame sequences only. Checked studies attribute under half of the gap to unresolved V genes and leave the rest unexplained. V, J and clone size reflect that table, while D and trimming were determined from the DNA. Across this sample there are 850,000 to 900,000 clones, with roughly 16% seen only once. In total, the top ten clones hold around 0.02% of the sample.

The TCR was taken from a woman aged 18-35 years in good health. The chain is made from TRBV28 and TRBJ2-1; a tentative D match to TRBD2 spans 5 bases. Source material: naive CD4+ T cells from blood. The sample's cell subset or site label, decoded: true naive CD4+ T cells. The nucleotide sequence reads as follows: TGTGCCAGCAGTTGGGAGCCTCGGAATGAGCAGTTCTTC. Its translation reads: CASSWEPRNEQFF.